This entry is about one TCR beta chain. This clone was counted only a few times. Which antigen it targets is not known. No qualities accompany the bases; no much larger clone lies one base away. Samples from volunteer blood donors who had recovered from COVID-19 were contributed by a second Seattle source. Collaborating institutions collected whole blood in K2EDTA tubes following their own protocols. For TCRbeta analysis, collaborators shipped samples as frozen whole blood, isolated PBMCs, or DNA extracted from either of those sample types. TCRbeta CDR3 regions were amplified from genomic DNA using the immunoSEQ Assay, a bias-controlled multiplex PCR. The study's processing was this. Within the assay, amplification of reference gene primers was used to estimate how many nucleated cells each sample contained. To quantify the absolute abundance of each unique TCRbeta CDR3 rearrangement, sequence reads were collapsed and filtered. Productive Simpson clonality was computed per sample as the square root of Simpson's diversity index over productive rearrangements. The table comes from immuneACCESS by way of TCRdb, which keeps in-frame sequences with V and J called. Part of the clones is missing from these tables; in studies checked, under half for an unresolved V gene and the rest for unknown reasons. V and J calls and clone size are as listed in that table; D and trimming were resolved from the DNA. Here the sample has roughly 250,000 clones; roughly 90% occur a single time. The ten largest clones capture just over 7% of the sample.

The sample comes from a study of blood T cell repertoires in COVID-19 (TCRdb year 2020). For context, the study as a whole: Samples from collaborators originated in the United States, Italy and Spain and spanned both the acute and convalescent phases of COVID-19. Where HLA class I and class II types were available, the types were taken from metadata supplied by the sample provider, not from assay-based typing. The samples were drawn from the first 160 participants of the ongoing ImmuneRACE study and from more than 1,000 subjects provided by 6 global collaborators. The repertoires were made available in a free public database intended to serve as a resource for research on the immune response to SARS-CoV-2. Nearly every sample came with metadata listing a de-identified subject ID, COVID-19 status, age in years and sex. Subjects who had been exposed to COVID-19, were actively infected with it, or had recovered from it provided the deeply sampled blood TCRbeta repertoires that made up the dataset. The material from the prospective study consisted of cDNA or gDNA derived from T cells, B-cell-depleted T cells, or PBMCs.

The germline V gene gives CDR1 as SGHRS and CDR2 as YFSETQ. At the junction V is shortened by 4 bases and J by 2 bases, with 12 bases in between. The CDR3 numbers 15 residues from cysteine through phenylalanine. The CDR3 DNA has 45 bases and is translated from base 1. What the authors observed across the whole study: How much clinical and demographic metadata was included differed by source and by participant, and the metadata was provided uncurated.

The TCR was taken from a man aged 60 to 69 who had recovered from COVID-19. In this chain, TRBV5-1 is recombined with TRBJ2-2, with the identity of the D gene unclear. The sequenced sample consisted of peripheral blood. The CDR3: CASSRQRLNTGELFF. In nucleotides, the sequence is TGCGCCAGCAGCCGCCAGAGGTTAAACACCGGGGAGCTGTTTTTT.